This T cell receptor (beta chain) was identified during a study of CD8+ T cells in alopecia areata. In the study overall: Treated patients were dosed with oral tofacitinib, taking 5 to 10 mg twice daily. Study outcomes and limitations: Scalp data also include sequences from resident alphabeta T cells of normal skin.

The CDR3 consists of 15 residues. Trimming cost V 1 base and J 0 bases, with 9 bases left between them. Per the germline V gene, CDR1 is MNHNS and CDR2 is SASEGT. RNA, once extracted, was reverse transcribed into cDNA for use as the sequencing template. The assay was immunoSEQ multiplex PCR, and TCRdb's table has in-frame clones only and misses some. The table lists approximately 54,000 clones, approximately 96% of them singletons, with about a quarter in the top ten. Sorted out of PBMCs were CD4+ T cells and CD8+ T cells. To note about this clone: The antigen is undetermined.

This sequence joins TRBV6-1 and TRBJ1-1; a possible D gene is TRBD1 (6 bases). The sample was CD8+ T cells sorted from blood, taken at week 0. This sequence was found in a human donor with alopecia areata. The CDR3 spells CASSEERGMNTEAFF. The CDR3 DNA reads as TGTGCCAGCAGTGAAGAGAGGGGGATGAACACTGAAGCTTTCTTT.